Following are 13 T cell receptor beta chains from one sample sequenced in a study of shared clonotypes between healthy human individuals. The method was immunoSEQ multiplex PCR; TCRdb's version includes in-frame clones alone and lacks a portion of them. This table holds 1.5 million to 1.9 million clones, 95% to 99% found once. Sequencing was done on a sample of naive CD4+ T cells sorted from blood. Described subset: CD45RA+ positively selected. These receptors all come from a man in his thirties or forties in good health.

This rearrangement joins TRBV7-9 to TRBJ1-5; 11 bases are shared with TRBD1. V trimming: 4 bases; J trimming: 7 bases; junction bases outside the gene matches: 12. CDR1 and CDR2 (germline): SEHNR, FQNEAQ (reference sequence). This CDR3 has 17 residues. CDR3 nucleotide sequence: TGTGCCAGCAGCTCGGACAGGGGGCGGACGGAGAAACAGCCCCAGCATTTT. Its protein product is CASSSDRGRTEKQPQHF.

Comment on this clone: The sample contains more than one DNA sequence encoding this CDR3. This chain links TRBV4-3 with TRBJ1-5; TRBD1 matches 7 bases. J lost 4 bases, V lost 3 bases, and 3 bases had no gene match. The germline V gene encodes CDR1 LGHNA and CDR2 YSLEER. The CDR3 contains 14 residues. For the CDR3, the DNA is TGCGCCAGCAGCCAGGGCAGGGGGAATCAGCCCCAGCATTTT. Protein sequence: CASSQGRGNQPQHF.

J is TRBJ2-2 and V is TRBV28; 8 bases are a match to TRBD2. V trimming: 7 bases; J trimming: 6 bases; junction bases outside the gene matches: 10. The CDR3 contains 15 residues. CDR1 is MDHEN and CDR2 is SYDVKM in the germline V gene. The CDR3 DNA reads TGTGCCAGCACCTGGGGAGCGGGAGACTCCGGGGAGCTGTTTTTT. This sequence encodes CASTWGAGDSGELFF.

The V call is TRBV11-2, the J call TRBJ2-7; TRBD2 aligns across 10 bases. This CDR3 is 15 amino acids long. V lost 5 bases and J lost 7; bases outside the gene matches: 11. Germline V gene sequence: CDR1 SGHAT, CDR2 FQNNGV. The CDR3 here is CASSPSGRARFEQYF. The CDR3 nucleotides read TGTGCCAGCAGCCCCAGCGGGAGGGCCCGGTTTGAGCAGTACTTC.

The chain carries TRBV7-3 and TRBJ1-1; D not certain. Germline CDR1 reads SGHTA; CDR2 reads FQGTGA. This CDR3 spans 13 amino acids. The ends were cut back, 3 bases at V and 2 bases at J, with 7 bases in the middle. The CDR3: CASSFTVNTEAFF. CDR3 coding DNA: TGTGCCAGCAGCTTTACCGTAAACACTGAAGCTTTCTTT.

This clone is a singleton in its sample. The chain combines TRBV5-4 with TRBJ2-3; 12 bases are a match to TRBD2. The junction had 13 bases not matched to a gene; V was cut back by 4 bases and J by 1 base. The CDR3 spans 19 residues. Looked up from germline, CDR1 is SGHNT and CDR2 is YYREEE (reference sequence). The CDR3 bases are TGTGCCAGCAGCAGAAGCGGACCGGCTAGCGGGAGGGGCACAGATACGCAGTATTTT. This encodes CASSRSGPASGRGTDTQYF.

To note about this clone: The same CDR3 also results from other DNA sequences found in this sample. V usage is TRBV27 and J usage is TRBJ2-7; D gene ambiguous. The V gene's germline CDR1 is MNHEY and CDR2 SMNVEV (reference sequence). Trimming shortened V by 2 bases and J by 6 bases, and 8 bases separated the two germline ends. CDR3 size: 12 residues. CDR3 protein: CASSLPGGEQYF. CDR3 in DNA: TGTGCCAGCAGTTTACCTGGTGGCGAGCAGTACTTC.

V and J are TRBV2 and TRBJ1-5; 9 bases align to TRBD1. The CDR3 runs to 14 residues. Trimming cost V 5 bases and J 4 bases; bases outside gene matches: 3. CDR1 and CDR2 from the germline V gene are SNHLY and FYNNEI. The chain's CDR3 is CASSSTGGNQPQHF. CDR3 sequence (DNA): TGTGCCAGCAGTTCGACAGGGGGTAATCAGCCCCAGCATTTT.

Here the CDR3 reads CASSFATSGELFF. As DNA, the CDR3 is TGCGCCAGCAGCTTCGCGACCTCCGGGGAGCTGTTTTTT. The rearrangement links TRBV5-1 to TRBJ2-2; D remains ambiguous. This CDR3 spans 13 amino acids. Germline V gene lookup returns CDR1 SGHRS and CDR2 YFSETQ. V gave up 2 bases and J gave up 6 bases, with 8 bases separating them. Full variable domain (remainder filled in from reference TRBV5-1 and TRBJ2-2): KAGVTQTPRYLIKTRGQQVTLSCSPISGHRSVSWYQQTPGQGLQFLFEYFSETQRNKGNFPGRFSGRQFSNSRSEMNVSTLELGDSALYLCASSFATSGELFFGEGSRLTVL.

The chain links TRBV5-8 to TRBJ2-7, with 12 positions matching TRBD2. The CDR3 spans 18 residues. CDR1 SGHTS and CDR2 YDEGEE come from the germline V gene. Trimming took 4 bases from V and 6 from J; bases not matched to a gene: 17. CDR3 sequence (DNA): TGTGCCAGCAGCCCCACTAGCGGGAGGCTCTCCACCAAAGCCGAGCAGTACTTC. Translated, it gives CASSPTSGRLSTKAEQYF.

A note on this clone: The sample has other DNA sequences that encode this CDR3 too. The chain employs TRBV14 and TRBJ2-5; D call uncertain. The germline CDR1 and CDR2 sequences are SGHDN and FVKESK. The CDR3 has 11 residues. V was cut by 3 bases and J by 4 bases, with 3 bases left in between. CDR3 nucleotides: TGTGCCAGCAGCCATGGAGAGACCCAGTACTTC. Residues: CASSHGETQYF.

DNA for the CDR3: TGTGCCAGCAGTTCCGGGACAGGCGTACGCCAGCCCCAGCATTTT. Protein: CASSSGTGVRQPQHF. The chain has TRBV27 and TRBJ1-5; TRBD1 matches 8 bases. CDR3 length equals 15 residues. Germline-derived CDR1 and CDR2 are MNHEY and SMNVEV (reference sequence). V dropped 4 bases and J dropped 7; count of bases not matched to a gene: 9.

CDR3 coding DNA: TGTGCCAGCAGTACGACAGGGATCTATGGCTACACCTTC. This codes for CASSTTGIYGYTF. This sequence joins TRBV27 and TRBJ1-2; TRBD1 matches at 7 bases. V was pared by 5 bases and J by 4 bases, with 4 bases of the junction left unmatched. Germline V gives CDR1 MNHEY, CDR2 SMNVEV (reference sequence). There are 13 residues in the CDR3.